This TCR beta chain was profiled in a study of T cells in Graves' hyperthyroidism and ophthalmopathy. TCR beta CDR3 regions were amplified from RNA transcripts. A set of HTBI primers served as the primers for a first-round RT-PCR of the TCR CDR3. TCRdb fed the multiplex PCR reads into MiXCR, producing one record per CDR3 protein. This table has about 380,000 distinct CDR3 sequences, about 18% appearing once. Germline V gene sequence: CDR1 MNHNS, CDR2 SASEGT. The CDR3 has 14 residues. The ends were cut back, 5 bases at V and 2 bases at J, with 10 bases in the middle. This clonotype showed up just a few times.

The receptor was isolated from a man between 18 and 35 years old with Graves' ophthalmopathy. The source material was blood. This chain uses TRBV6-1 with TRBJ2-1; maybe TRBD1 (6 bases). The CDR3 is CASSLGTPYNEQFF. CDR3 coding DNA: TGTGCCAGCAGTTTAGGGACACCCTACAATGAGCAGTTCTTC.